The T cell receptor (beta chain) under discussion was sequenced for a study of cytomegalovirus exposure and HLA in healthy donors. On the study more broadly: Earlier, almost 120 million unique TCR beta sequences were recovered from about 170 million T cells by an analysis.

There are 14 residues in the CDR3. Germline V gene data show CDR1 as MNHEY and CDR2 as SVGAGI. The V segment lost 4 bases and the J segment 4 bases; nucleotides outside the gene matches: 6. The PCR contained 60 Vbeta and 13 Jbeta primers. Assay used: immunoSEQ multiplex PCR; TCRdb lists only in-frame clones, some missing. The profile covers approximately 120,000 clones, with roughly 70% appearing a single time and under 8.5% taken by the ten largest. The sample comprised PBMCs. The sequence was obtained from a man aged 35 to 55 in good health and CMV-seronegative. This sequence joins TRBV6-5 and TRBJ1-2; 7 positions agree with TRBD1. CDR3 DNA sequence: TGTGCCAGCAGTTTGCGGGACAGTCGCTATGGCTACACCTTC. Translation: CASSLRDSRYGYTF.